These 20 T cell receptor beta chains were sequenced from one sample in a study of cytomegalovirus exposure and HLA in healthy donors. 60 Vbeta and 13 Jbeta primers were used in PCR. Repertoires were generated with immunoSEQ multiplex PCR, while TCRdb's copy carries only in-frame clones and drops some. The sample lists over 110,000 clones; 70% to 80% were seen once. Source material: PBMCs. The receptors were gathered from a woman between 35 and 50 years old in good health and CMV-seropositive.

CDR3 nucleotides: TGTGCCAGCAGTTTAACAGGGGGCGGGGAAAAACTGTTTTTT. Its protein is CASSLTGGGEKLFF. The chain couples TRBV6-5 to TRBJ1-4, with 9 bases identical to TRBD1. The CDR3 length is 14 residues. V lost 4 bases and J lost 8; bases outside the gene matches: 5. Per the germline V gene, CDR1 is MNHEY and CDR2 is SVGAGI.

The chain carries TRBV6-4 and TRBJ2-3; maybe TRBD2 (5 bases). The germline V gene encodes CDR1 MRHNA and CDR2 SNTAGT. This CDR3 is built from 17 residues. Trimming shortened V by 2 bases and J by 4 bases, and 19 bases separated the two germline ends. CDR3 in DNA: TGTGCCAGCAGTGACCCCCCATTGAGTGGGAGTTCAGATACGCAGTATTTT. Protein product: CASSDPPLSGSSDTQYF.

The chain uses TRBV27 and TRBJ2-7; 9 bases are shared with TRBD2. Germline CDR1 and CDR2: MNHEY and SMNVEV (reference sequence). This CDR3 contains 14 residues. Trimming removed 5 bases from V and 5 bases from J; junction bases left unmatched: 7. CDR3 loop: CASSPVRLADEQYF. The CDR3 DNA reads as TGTGCCAGCAGTCCCGTTCGACTAGCGGACGAGCAGTACTTC.

This clone appeared a single time. The chain carries TRBV11-2 and TRBJ2-1, with TRBD1 matching over 8 bases. The CDR3 totals 16 residues. Germline V gives CDR1 SGHAT, CDR2 FQNNGV. V lost 5 bases to trimming and J lost 6 bases; unmatched junction nucleotides: 12. The CDR3 DNA reads as TGTGCCAGCAGCCTTCGACAGGGGTTTAGCGCCAATGAGCAGTTCTTC. Its protein is CASSLRQGFSANEQFF.

The genes are TRBV6-1 and TRBJ1-5; 9 nucleotides line up with TRBD1. The CDR3 runs 15 residues. V shed 6 bases, J shed 6 bases, and the junction held 9 bases outside the gene matches. The germline CDR1 and CDR2 sequences are MNHNS and SASEGT. CDR3: CASRDWGQGGQPQHF. CDR3 in DNA: TGTGCCAGCAGGGACTGGGGACAGGGTGGTCAGCCCCAGCATTTT.

This clone was seen more than once but under ten times. This sequence joins TRBV9 and TRBJ2-1; D is perhaps TRBD2 (5 bases). The CDR3 is made up of 14 amino acids. With 0 bases removed from V and 8 bases from J, the gap between germline ends came to 12 bases. Germline loops: CDR1 SGDLS, CDR2 YYNGEE. This CDR3 reads CASSVVGMRDEQFF. The CDR3 region has the DNA TGTGCCAGCAGCGTAGTCGGGATGAGGGATGAGCAGTTCTTC.

This clone was seen only a few times. The chain couples TRBV18 to TRBJ1-2, with 8 nucleotides matching TRBD1. The germline V gene has CDR1 KGHSH and CDR2 LQKENI. This CDR3 is 14 amino acids long. With V trimmed by 3 bases and J by 7 bases, 7 bases remained unmatched. The CDR3 DNA reads as TGTGCCAGCTCACCCACCGGGACAGGACCTGGCTACACCTTC. Translated: CASSPTGTGPGYTF.

The J gene is TRBJ2-4, the V gene TRBV6-1; 7 nucleotides match TRBD1. J was trimmed by 0 bases and V by 7 bases; bases with no gene match: 6. Germline V gives CDR1 MNHNS, CDR2 SASEGT. CDR3 size: 15 residues. CDR3 bases: TGTGCCAGCACCACAGGGGATCTAGCCAAAAACATTCAGTACTTC. Encoded protein: CASTTGDLAKNIQYF.

This chain joins TRBV6-7 and TRBJ2-3, with 10 bases fitting TRBD2. TRBV6-7 is an ORF, with its function uncertain. V gave up 10 bases and J gave up 2 bases; unmatched junction bases: 18. The CDR3 totals 18 residues. In DNA form, the CDR3 reads TGTGCCATCGACCCCGGGGTAGCGGGAGGCCCTCCCACAGATACGCAGTATTTT. Its protein is CAIDPGVAGGPPTDTQYF.

The chain employs TRBV5-4 and TRBJ2-3; no reliable D call. The CDR3 contains 13 residues. Deletions cut 4 bases from V and 4 bases from J, with 10 bases between. The germline CDR1 and CDR2 sequences are SGHNT and YYREEE (reference sequence). CDR3 sequence reads: CASSIRGSDTQYF. For the CDR3, the DNA is TGTGCCAGCAGCATTAGAGGATCAGATACGCAGTATTTT. The full variable domain, in which reference TRBV5-4 and TRBJ2-3 provide the parts outside the CDR3, is ETGVTQSPTHLIKTRGQQVTLRCSSQSGHNTVSWYQQALGQGPQFIFQYYREEENGRGNFPPRFSGLQFPNYSSELNVNALELDDSALYLCASSIRGSDTQYFGPGTRLTVL.

This rearrangement joins TRBV6-5 to TRBJ2-7; D might be TRBD1 (5 bases). CDR1 and CDR2 from the germline V gene are MNHEY and SVGAGI. With 4 bases removed from V and 6 bases from J, the gap between germline ends came to 13 bases. This CDR3 is 13 amino acids long. CDR3 bases: TGTGCCAGCAGTTGGTGGCAGGGTGGCGAGCAGTACTTC. It yields the protein CASSWWQGGEQYF.

CDR3 DNA sequence: TGTGCCAGCAGCTTAGGGACAGGGGGCTTCCACGAGCAGTACTTC. It translates to CASSLGTGGFHEQYF. The gene calls are TRBV7-3 and TRBJ2-7, with 12 bases that match TRBD1. Germline trimming cut 2 bases from V and 5 bases from J; bases unmatched to any gene: 4. Germline CDR1 is SGHTA and CDR2 is FQGTGA. The CDR3 runs to 15 residues.

The chain uses TRBV7-8 and TRBJ2-2, with D perhaps matching TRBD2 (5 bases). The CDR3 loop spans 17 amino acids. Trimming shortened V by 6 bases and J by 7 bases, and 24 bases separated the two germline ends. Looked up from germline, CDR1 is SGHVS and CDR2 is FQNEAQ. The chain's CDR3 is CASSLGSEPGGIGELFF. The CDR3 DNA follows: TGTGCCAGCAGTCTGGGGTCGGAACCTGGAGGCATCGGGGAGCTGTTTTTT.

The sample holds a few counts of this clone. The chain links TRBV29-1 to TRBJ2-3; maybe TRBD2 (5 bases). The CDR3 length is 14 residues. The ends were cut back, 4 bases at V and 1 base at J, with 12 bases in the middle. Germline assignment: CDR1 SQVTM and CDR2 ANQGSEA. The CDR3 DNA reads TGCAGCGTTGTACGAGCGGACGGCACAGATACGCAGTATTTT. This sequence encodes CSVVRADGTDTQYF.

The chain recombines TRBV7-2 with TRBJ1-3; 7 positions agree with TRBD1. The CDR3 runs to 15 residues. Germline lookup yields CDR1 SGHTA and CDR2 FQGNSA. Trimming cost V 3 bases and J 2 bases; bases outside gene matches: 4. CDR3 residues: CASSFDTGAGNTIYF. The CDR3 DNA is TGTGCCAGCAGCTTTGATACAGGGGCTGGAAACACCATATATTTT.

In nucleotides, the CDR3 is TGTGCCAGCAGCGGGGGTCTCTTTGGTGAGCAGTTCTTC. Translated: CASSGGLFGEQFF. The chain carries TRBV6-1 and TRBJ2-1, with D possibly being TRBD2 (6 bases). Germline V gene lookup returns CDR1 MNHNS and CDR2 SASEGT. The CDR3 extends over 13 amino acids. V was cut by 6 bases and J by 9 bases, with 15 bases left in between.

This chain joins TRBV14 and TRBJ2-3; D gene unclear. Germline CDR1 is SGHDN and CDR2 is FVKESK. This CDR3 contains 13 residues. The V gene lost 0 bases and the J gene lost 10 bases, with 11 bases spanning the gap. In nucleotides, the CDR3 is TGTGCCAGCAGCCAAGATATGGAGTTCGCGCAGTATTTT. This sequence encodes CASSQDMEFAQYF.

J is TRBJ2-7 and V is TRBV28; maybe TRBD1 (6 bases). This CDR3 is built from 13 residues. V shed 7 bases and J shed 4 bases, with 14 bases lying between them. CDR1 is MDHEN, CDR2 SYDVKM, per germline. This CDR3 is CASKPGVFYEQYF. The CDR3, as DNA: TGTGCCAGCAAGCCAGGGGTATTTTACGAGCAGTACTTC.

The chain recombines TRBV5-6 with TRBJ2-6; tentatively, D is TRBD2 (6 bases). CDR1 is SGHDT and CDR2 is YYEEEE in the germline V gene. Trimming removed 4 bases at V and 0 bases at J, with 14 bases between. The CDR3 extends over 17 amino acids. CDR3 DNA: TGTGCCAGCAGCCCGGAGGGGCTCTTCTCTGGGGCCAACGTCCTGACTTTC. This sequence encodes CASSPEGLFSGANVLTF.

The V call is TRBV29-1, the J call TRBJ2-2; 9 bases are a match to TRBD2. This CDR3 is 15 amino acids long. The ends lost 6 bases at V and 1 base at J; junction bases unmatched: 6. Germline V gives CDR1 SQVTM, CDR2 ANQGSEA. The CDR3 bases are TGCAGCGTGGCCGGGACTAGCCTGAACACCGGGGAGCTGTTTTTT. Its protein product is CSVAGTSLNTGELFF.